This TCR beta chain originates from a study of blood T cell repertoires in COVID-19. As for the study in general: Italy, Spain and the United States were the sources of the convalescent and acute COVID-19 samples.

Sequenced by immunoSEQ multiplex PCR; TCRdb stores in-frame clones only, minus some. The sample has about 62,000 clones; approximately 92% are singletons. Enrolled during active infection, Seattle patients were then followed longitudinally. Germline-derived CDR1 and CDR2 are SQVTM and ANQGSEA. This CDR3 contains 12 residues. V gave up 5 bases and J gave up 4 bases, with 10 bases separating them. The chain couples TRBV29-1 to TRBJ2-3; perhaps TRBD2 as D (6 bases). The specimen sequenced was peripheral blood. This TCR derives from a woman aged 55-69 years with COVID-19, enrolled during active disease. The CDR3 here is CSVWEAADTQYF. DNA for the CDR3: TGCAGCGTTTGGGAGGCTGCAGATACGCAGTATTTT.